The present entry profiles one T cell receptor beta chain with its context. Here immunoSEQ multiplex PCR was the method, and the copy in TCRdb shows in-frame clones only, minus some. The repertoire holds some 210,000 clones, with about 86% as singletons. The entry originates in a study of blood T cell repertoires in COVID-19. The CDR3 runs to 11 residues. Trimming cost V 10 bases and J 4 bases, with 8 bases left between them. Germline V gene sequence: CDR1 MDHEN, CDR2 SYDVKM. The chain is built from TRBV28 and TRBJ2-1; perhaps TRBD2 as D (5 bases). Sequenced: peripheral blood. The clonotype comes from a man over 45 with active or convalescent COVID-19. The CDR3 reads CATGEYNEQFF. In DNA form, the CDR3 reads TGTGCCACCGGGGAATACAATGAGCAGTTCTTC.